Listed here is a single T cell receptor (beta chain). Germline CDR1 is MNHGY and CDR2 is SVAAGI. Trimming stripped 6 bases from V and 5 bases from J, with 19 bases between. The CDR3 extends over 16 amino acids. This sample is part of a study of blood T cell repertoires in COVID-19. Overall study: Collection of acute and convalescent COVID-19 samples took place in the United States, Italy and Spain. The analysed material was cDNA or gDNA that came from T cells, B-cell-depleted T cells, or PBMCs.

Per the original data handling: Amplification from reference gene primers served as the basis for estimated nucleated cell counts. Method: immunoSEQ multiplex PCR; TCRdb's copy keeps in-frame clones and lacks some. V, J and clone size reflect that table, while D and trimming were determined from the DNA. The sample lists some 250,000 clones, 88% occurring once. The sequence derives from a human donor in a cohort sampled during active COVID-19. The chain employs TRBV6-9 and TRBJ1-4; tentatively, D is TRBD1 (5 bases). The sample taken for sequencing was peripheral blood. The DNA of the CDR3 is TGTGCCAGCAGGCTTATAGGGGAGGGGACCAATGAAAAACTGTTTTTT. Its translation: CASRLIGEGTNEKLFF.